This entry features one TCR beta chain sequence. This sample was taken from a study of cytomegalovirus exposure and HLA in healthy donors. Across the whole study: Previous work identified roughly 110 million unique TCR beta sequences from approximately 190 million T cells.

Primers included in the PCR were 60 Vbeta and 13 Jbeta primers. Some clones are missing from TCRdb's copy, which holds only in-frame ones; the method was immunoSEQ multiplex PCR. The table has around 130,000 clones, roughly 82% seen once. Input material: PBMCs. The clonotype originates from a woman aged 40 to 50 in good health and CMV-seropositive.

The CDR3 reads CASSVERANLQETQYF. CDR3 in DNA: TGTGCCAGCAGTGTTGAGCGGGCGAACCTGCAAGAGACCCAGTACTTC. The chain recombines TRBV2 with TRBJ2-5; D is possibly TRBD2 (6 bases). Germline CDR1 is SNHLY and CDR2 is FYNNEI. Between the trimmed V and J ends, which lost 4 bases and 2 bases, there was a span of 17 bases. The CDR3 is 16 amino acids.